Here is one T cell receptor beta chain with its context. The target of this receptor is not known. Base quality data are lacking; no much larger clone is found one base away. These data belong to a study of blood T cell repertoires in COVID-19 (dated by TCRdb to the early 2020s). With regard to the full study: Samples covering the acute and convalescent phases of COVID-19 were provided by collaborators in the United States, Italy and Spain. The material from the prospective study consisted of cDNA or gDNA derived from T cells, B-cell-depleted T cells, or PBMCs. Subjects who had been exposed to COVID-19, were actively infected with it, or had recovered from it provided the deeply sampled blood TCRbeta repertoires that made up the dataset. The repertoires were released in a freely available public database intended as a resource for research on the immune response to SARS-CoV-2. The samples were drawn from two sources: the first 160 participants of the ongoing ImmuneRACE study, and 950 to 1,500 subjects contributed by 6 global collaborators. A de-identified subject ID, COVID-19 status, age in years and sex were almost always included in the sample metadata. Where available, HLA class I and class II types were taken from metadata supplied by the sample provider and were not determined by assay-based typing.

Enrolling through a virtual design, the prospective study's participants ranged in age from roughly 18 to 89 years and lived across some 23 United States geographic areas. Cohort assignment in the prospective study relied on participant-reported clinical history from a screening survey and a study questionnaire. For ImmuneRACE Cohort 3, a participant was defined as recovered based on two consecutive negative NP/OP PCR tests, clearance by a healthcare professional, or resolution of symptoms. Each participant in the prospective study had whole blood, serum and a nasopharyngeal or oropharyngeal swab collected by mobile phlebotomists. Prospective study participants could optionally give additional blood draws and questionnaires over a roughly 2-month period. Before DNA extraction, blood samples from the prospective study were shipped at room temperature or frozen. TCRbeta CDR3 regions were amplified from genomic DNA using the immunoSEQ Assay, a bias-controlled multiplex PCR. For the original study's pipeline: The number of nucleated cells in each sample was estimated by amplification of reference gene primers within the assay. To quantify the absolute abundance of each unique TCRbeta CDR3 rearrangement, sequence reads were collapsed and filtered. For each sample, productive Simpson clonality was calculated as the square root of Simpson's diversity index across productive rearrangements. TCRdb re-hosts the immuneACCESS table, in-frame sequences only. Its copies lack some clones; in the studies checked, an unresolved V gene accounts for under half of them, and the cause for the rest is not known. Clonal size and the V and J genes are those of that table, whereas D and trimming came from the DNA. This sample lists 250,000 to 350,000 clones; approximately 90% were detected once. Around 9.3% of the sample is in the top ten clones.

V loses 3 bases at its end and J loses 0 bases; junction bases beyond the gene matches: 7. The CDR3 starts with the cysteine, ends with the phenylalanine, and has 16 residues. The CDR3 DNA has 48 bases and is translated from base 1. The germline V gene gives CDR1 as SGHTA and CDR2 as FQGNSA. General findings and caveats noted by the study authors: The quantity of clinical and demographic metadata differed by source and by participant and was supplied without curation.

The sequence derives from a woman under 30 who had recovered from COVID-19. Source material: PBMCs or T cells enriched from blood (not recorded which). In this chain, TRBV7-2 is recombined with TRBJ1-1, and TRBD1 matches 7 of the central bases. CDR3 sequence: CASSFTTGSMNTEAFF. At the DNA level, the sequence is TGTGCCAGCAGCTTTACGACAGGGAGCATGAACACTGAAGCTTTCTTT. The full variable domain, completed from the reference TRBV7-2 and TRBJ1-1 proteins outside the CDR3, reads GAGVSQSPSNKVTEKGKDVELRCDPISGHTALYWYRQSLGQGLEFLIYFQGNSAPDKSGLPSDRFSAERTGGSVSTLTIQRTQQEDSAVYLCASSFTTGSMNTEAFFGQGTRLTVV.